These 3 T cell receptor beta chains came from one sample sequenced in a study of blood T cell repertoires in COVID-19. The assay was immunoSEQ multiplex PCR, and TCRdb's table has in-frame clones only and misses some. The profile shows around 110,000 clones, 75% to 90% of them singletons. Sequencing used peripheral blood. Every receptor here comes from a man in his forties with acute or convalescent COVID-19.

The chain recombines TRBV6-2 or TRBV6-3 with TRBJ2-7, with D possibly being TRBD1 (5 bases). With 4 bases removed from V and 5 bases from J, the gap between germline ends came to 6 bases. Germline V lookup: CDR1 MNHEY, CDR2 SVGEGT. The CDR3 length is 11 residues. The CDR3 loop reads CASSLGHEQYF. CDR3 DNA sequence: TGTGCCAGCAGTTTGGGGCACGAGCAGTACTTC.

This chain links TRBV6-1 with TRBJ2-2; D may be TRBD2 (5 bases). Germline CDR1 MNHNS, CDR2 SASEGT. CDR3 length equals 14 residues. With 2 bases removed from V and 11 bases from J, the gap between germline ends came to 15 bases. The CDR3 protein is CASSESGSEVELFF. The DNA for the CDR3 is TGTGCCAGCAGTGAATCAGGCTCGGAGGTTGAGCTGTTTTTT.

This chain connects TRBV5-1 to TRBJ1-3; D gene unclear. Trimming removed 4 bases from V and 1 base from J, with 9 bases in between. Looked up from germline, CDR1 is SGHRS and CDR2 is YFSETQ. The CDR3 is 14 amino acids. The CDR3 bases are TGCGCCAGCAGCGAAAGCTTTTCTGGAAACACCATATATTTT. This gives the protein CASSESFSGNTIYF. The variable domain in full, completed from reference TRBV5-1 and TRBJ1-3, reads KAGVTQTPRYLIKTRGQQVTLSCSPISGHRSVSWYQQTPGQGLQFLFEYFSETQRNKGNFPGRFSGRQFSNSRSEMNVSTLELGDSALYLCASSESFSGNTIYFGEGSWLTVV.